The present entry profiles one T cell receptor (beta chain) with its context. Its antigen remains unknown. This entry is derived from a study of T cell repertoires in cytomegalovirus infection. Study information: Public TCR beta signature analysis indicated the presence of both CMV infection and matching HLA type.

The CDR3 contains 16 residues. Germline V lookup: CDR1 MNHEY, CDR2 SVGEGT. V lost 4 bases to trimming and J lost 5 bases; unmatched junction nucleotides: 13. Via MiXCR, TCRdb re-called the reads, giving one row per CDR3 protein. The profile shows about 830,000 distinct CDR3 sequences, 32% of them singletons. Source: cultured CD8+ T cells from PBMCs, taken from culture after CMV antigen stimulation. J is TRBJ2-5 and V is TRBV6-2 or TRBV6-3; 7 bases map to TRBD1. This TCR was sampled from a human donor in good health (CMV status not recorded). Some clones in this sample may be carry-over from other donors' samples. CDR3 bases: TGTGCCAGCAGTTCCCCGACAGGGCCCGGTGGGGAGACCCAGTACTTC. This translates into CASSSPTGPGGETQYF.